Listed below are T cell receptor beta chains from one sample, sequenced in a study of OX40 agonist ivuxolimab in advanced cancers. Produced via immunoSEQ multiplex PCR; TCRdb's table is partial and in-frame only. The sample comprises some 70,000 clones, approximately 89% of which are singletons, and around 1% rests with the top ten. This sample comprised CD4+ or CD8+ T cells sorted from blood, obtained in a trial of the OX40 agonist ivuxolimab. These receptors originate from an adult with an advanced solid tumor such as melanoma, head and neck, liver or kidney cancer. Each CDR3 is given with its conserved first and last residue. A D gene is named only where the DNA matches it firmly. Clone sizes are given selectively: once, few, many, or a class where the clone is expanded.

cdr3_length | d_call | j_call | clone_size | v_call | cdr3_nt | cdr3_aa
13 | - | TRBJ2-1 | - | TRBV27 | TGTGCCAGCCGTAGCGGAAATTACAATGAGCAGTTCTTC | CASRSGNYNEQFF
13 | - | TRBJ1-2 | once | TRBV5-1 | TGCGCCAGCTCCCCAGGACCCGAAAATGGCTACACCTTC | CASSPGPENGYTF
12 | TRBD1 | TRBJ2-7 | - | TRBV29-1 | TGCAGCGTGCATAGGGACAGTGGGGAGCAGTACTTC | CSVHRDSGEQYF
15 | - | TRBJ2-1 | - | TRBV11-2 | TGTGCCAGCAGCTTAGGAGTAGGGGCCACCGGGGAGCAGTTCTTC | CASSLGVGATGEQFF
14 | - | TRBJ2-6 | - | TRBV10-2 | TGCGCCAGCAGTGTCGGGTCTGGGGCCAACGTCCTGACTTTC | CASSVGSGANVLTF
19 | - | TRBJ1-1 | - | TRBV7-3 | TGTGCCAGCAGCTTACATCCAGGAATGTTACCACCCGCGAACACTGAAGCTTTCTTT | CASSLHPGMLPPANTEAFF
14 | - | TRBJ2-5 | - | TRBV6-6 | TGTGCCAGCAGTTACTCTGGTGTATTGGAGACCCAGTACTTC | CASSYSGVLETQYF
15 | - | TRBJ1-4 | - | TRBV4-2 | TGTGCCAGCAGTGGGGGGGATGCAACTAATGAAAAACTGTTTTTT | CASSGGDATNEKLFF
17 | - | TRBJ2-7 | - | TRBV4-1 | TGCGCCAGCAGCCACCGCACGGGGCCCCGCGAAACCTACGAGCAGTACTTC | CASSHRTGPRETYEQYF
16 | - | TRBJ2-1 | - | TRBV5-5 | TGTGCCAGCAGCTTGGGCCCTAGCGATACACTGGGTGAGCAGTTCTTC | CASSLGPSDTLGEQFF
13 | - | TRBJ1-5 | - | TRBV7-3 | TGTGCCAGCAGCGCTGATAGCAATCAGCCCCAGCATTTT | CASSADSNQPQHF
15 | TRBD2 | TRBJ2-7 | - | TRBV7-3 | TGTGCCAGCAGCTCCCTGACTAGCGGGAGTTACGAGCAGTACTTC | CASSSLTSGSYEQYF
15 | TRBD2 | TRBJ2-1 | - | TRBV7-2 | TGTGCCAGCAGCTTAGATGCTAGCGGCTACAATGAGCAGTTCTTC | CASSLDASGYNEQFF
15 | - | TRBJ2-5 | - | TRBV5-1 | TGCGCCAGCAGCTTGGCCGGGACACCCCAAGAGACCCAGTACTTC | CASSLAGTPQETQYF
14 | TRBD1 | TRBJ1-5 | - | TRBV29-1 | TGCAGCGTTGCAACAGGGGCGGGGGGGCAGCCCCAGCATTTT | CSVATGAGGQPQHF
13 | - | TRBJ2-1 | once | TRBV27 | TGTGCCAGCATGGGGAGCTCCTACAATGAGCAGTTCTTC | CASMGSSYNEQFF
11 | - | TRBJ2-5 | - | TRBV6-5 | TGTGCCAGCAGTAACTTAGAGACCCAGTACTTC | CASSNLETQYF
16 | TRBD2 | TRBJ2-5 | - | TRBV19 | TGTGCCAGTAGTAAGAGGAGCGGGAGGGAGGGAGAGACCCAGTACTTC | CASSKRSGREGETQYF